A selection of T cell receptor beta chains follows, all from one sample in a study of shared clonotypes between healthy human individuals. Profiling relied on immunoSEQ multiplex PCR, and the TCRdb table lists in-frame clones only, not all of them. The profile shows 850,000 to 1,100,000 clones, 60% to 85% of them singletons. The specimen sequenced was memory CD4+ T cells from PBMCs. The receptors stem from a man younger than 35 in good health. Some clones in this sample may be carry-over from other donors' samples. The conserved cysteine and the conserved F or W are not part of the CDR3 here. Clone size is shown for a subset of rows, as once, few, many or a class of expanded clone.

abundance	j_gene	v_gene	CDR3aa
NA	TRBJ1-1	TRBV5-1	ASSLGPGLNTEAF
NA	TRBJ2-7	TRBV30	AWSTPGLGTSNEQY
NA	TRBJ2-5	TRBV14	ASSHYNSQETQY
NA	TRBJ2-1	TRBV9	ASSAEAASSYNEQF
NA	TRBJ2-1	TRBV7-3	ASSSLGGTYNEQF
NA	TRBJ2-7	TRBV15	ATSRTGTNYEQY
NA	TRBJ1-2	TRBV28	ASSLYRVGVGYT
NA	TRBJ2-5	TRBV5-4	ASSPGWGTQY
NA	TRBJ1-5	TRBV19	ASNPGNNQPQH
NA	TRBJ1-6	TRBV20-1	SASGQGRDH
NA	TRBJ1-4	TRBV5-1	ASSLEPLNEKLF
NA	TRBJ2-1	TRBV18	ASSPVGTRGPNEQF
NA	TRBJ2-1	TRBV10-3	AISESGSGAYNEQF
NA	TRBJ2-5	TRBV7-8	ASSRQPQETQY
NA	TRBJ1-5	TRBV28	ASIFEPGTNQPQH
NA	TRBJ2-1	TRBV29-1	SARGRGRSYNEQF
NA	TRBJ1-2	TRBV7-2	ASSSFFPGLGYGYT
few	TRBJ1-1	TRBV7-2	ASSPQTGNTEAF
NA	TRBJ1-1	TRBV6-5	ASRQAF
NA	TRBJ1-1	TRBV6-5	ASSGHTGNTEAF
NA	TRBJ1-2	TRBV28	ASQTGQELYGYT
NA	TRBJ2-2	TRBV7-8	ASSLTLFPTSGRVTGELF
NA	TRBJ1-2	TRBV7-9	ASSLAATGLYGYT
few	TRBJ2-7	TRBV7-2	ASSLGRDMSSYEQY
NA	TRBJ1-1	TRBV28	ASSSPGGKEAF
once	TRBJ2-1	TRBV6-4	ASSMGGSSYNEQF
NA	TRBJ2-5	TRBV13	ASSTQETQY
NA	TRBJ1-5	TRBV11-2	ASSLGGTGGQPQH
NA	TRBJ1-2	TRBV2	ASKTARVYGYT
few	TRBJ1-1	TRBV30	AWAQGPWSEAF
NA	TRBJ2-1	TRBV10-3	AISASSGRLDEQF
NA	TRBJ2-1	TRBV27	ASTQMAVAGGSEQF
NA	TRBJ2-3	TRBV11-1	ASSPAVFYFTDTQY
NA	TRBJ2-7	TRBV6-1	ASSEQTGEAYEQY
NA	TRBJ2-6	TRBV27	ASSFGGDSGANVLT
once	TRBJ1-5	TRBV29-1	SVGGTGPQH
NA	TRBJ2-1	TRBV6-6	ASRKAEYSYNEQF